The 26 T cell receptor beta chains given below trace back to one sample, sequenced in a study of early T cells in non-severe SARS-CoV-2 infection. TCRdb recomputed calls from the 5' RACE reads with MiXCR, one row per CDR3 protein. This sample has 40,000 to 60,000 distinct CDR3 sequences, with less than 7.5% found just once. The sequencing here drew on whole blood, taken at baseline. The receptors come from an adult who was a healthcare worker with PCR-confirmed SARS-CoV-2 infection or an uninfected control (not recorded which).

The CDR3 reads CAWSGGVNEKLFF. For the CDR3, the DNA is TGTGCCTGGAGTGGAGGGGTCAATGAAAAACTGTTTTTT. The chain employs TRBV30 and TRBJ1-4, with D maybe TRBD1 (5 bases). From germline, CDR1 is GTSNPN and CDR2 SVGIG (reference sequence). V was clipped by 1 base and J by 5 bases, with 8 bases between them. The CDR3 loop spans 13 amino acids.

This clonotype was observed a handful of times. The chain is built from TRBV11-2 and TRBJ2-4; 8 nucleotides match TRBD1. CDR1 and CDR2 (germline): SGHAT, FQNNGV. With V trimmed by 4 bases and J by 3 bases, 8 bases remained unmatched. The CDR3 runs 16 residues. The CDR3: CASSSQGVYGKNIQYF. The CDR3 DNA is TGTGCCAGCAGCTCACAGGGGGTATACGGCAAAAACATTCAGTACTTC.

This clonotype was detected many times. The chain's CDR3 is CSVGGSSYNEQFF. For the CDR3, the DNA is TGCAGCGTTGGCGGGAGCTCCTACAATGAGCAGTTCTTC. The chain couples TRBV29-1 to TRBJ2-1; 7 nucleotides line up with TRBD2. The V gene's germline CDR1 is SQVTM and CDR2 ANQGSEA. This CDR3 is 13 amino acids long. Trimming removed 4 bases from V and 0 bases from J; junction bases left unmatched: 0.

The sample holds many counts of this clonotype. The rearrangement uses TRBV7-8 and TRBJ1-5; D might be TRBD1 (5 bases). The CDR3 has 18 amino acids. Deletions cut 0 bases from V and 0 bases from J, with 15 bases between. The V gene's germline CDR1 is SGHVS and CDR2 FQNEAQ. CDR3 loop: CASSLARARDYSNQPQHF. The CDR3 nucleotides are TGTGCCAGCAGCTTAGCTCGGGCCAGGGACTATAGCAATCAGCCCCAGCATTTT.

This clonotype was seen a few times. The V and J genes are TRBV7-9 and TRBJ1-2; TRBD1 aligns across 7 bases. Trimming at V came to 4 bases and at J to 9 bases, leaving 5 bases not matched to a gene. The CDR3 is made up of 12 amino acids. CDR1 and CDR2 (germline): SEHNR, FQNEAQ (reference sequence). The DNA of the CDR3 is TGTGCCAGCAGCTCCCACAGGGGAAGCTACACCTTC. It encodes CASSSHRGSYTF.

This clonotype was found a few times. V usage is TRBV4-3 and J usage is TRBJ2-3; D unclear. Trimming cost V 0 bases and J 0 bases, with 10 bases left between them. The germline V gene has CDR1 LGHNA and CDR2 YSLEER. The CDR3 contains 16 residues. Here the CDR3 DNA reads TGCGCCAGCAGCCAAGATCAGCAGGCCAGCACAGATACGCAGTATTTT. Amino acids: CASSQDQQASTDTQYF.

This clonotype was observed many times. V and J are TRBV3-1 and TRBJ2-3; no firm D call. CDR3 length: 15 residues. V lost 7 bases and J lost 2, with 16 bases in between. Germline CDR1 reads LGHDT; CDR2 reads YNNKEL (reference sequence). The CDR3 spells CASTAGGVNTDTQYF. Written as DNA, the CDR3 is TGTGCCAGCACCGCCGGTGGGGTTAACACAGATACGCAGTATTTT.

This clonotype was counted many times. The chain joins TRBV12-3 or TRBV12-4 to TRBJ1-3, with D tentatively TRBD1 (6 bases). CDR3 length: 17 residues. V was trimmed by 6 bases and J by 2 bases, leaving 20 bases between them. The CDR3, as DNA: TGTGCCAGCAGCCTTCCGGGTGGGGGGCCTACTGGAAACACCATATATTTT. Its protein product is CASSLPGGGPTGNTIYF.

This clonotype was recorded a few times. The chain is built from TRBV20-1 and TRBJ2-3; no clear D. V lost 3 bases to trimming and J lost 1 base, with 2 bases between them. Looked up from germline, CDR1 is DFQATT and CDR2 is SNEGSKA (reference sequence). This CDR3 is built from 11 residues. The CDR3: CSARGTDTQYF. The CDR3 nucleotides are TGCAGTGCTAGGGGCACAGATACGCAGTATTTT.

Ten or more counts support this clonotype. A junction boundary mismatches the germline segment, possibly from a read error. J is TRBJ2-7 and V is TRBV7-7; D assignment may be TRBD1 or TRBD2 (5 bases each). The germline gives CDR1 SSHAT, CDR2 FNYEAQ (reference sequence). This CDR3 comprises 18 residues. CDR3: CASSLVDPEGSMDYEQYF. In DNA, the CDR3 is TGTGCTAGCAGCTTAGTTGACCCCGAGGGGTCGATGGACTACGAGCAGTACTTC.

This clonotype was seen repeatedly, ten times or more. This chain connects TRBV20-1 to TRBJ2-2, with 10 nucleotides matching TRBD2. The CDR3 runs 16 residues. The junction had 4 bases not matched to a gene; V was cut back by 3 bases and J by 0 bases. The germline V gene has CDR1 DFQATT and CDR2 SNEGSKA (reference sequence). CDR3: CSASFSGGANTGELFF. The CDR3 DNA follows: TGCAGTGCTAGCTTCAGCGGGGGGGCGAACACCGGGGAGCTGTTTTTT.

The chain employs TRBV6-5 and TRBJ2-3, with TRBD2 matching over 11 bases. The CDR3 contains 15 residues. With 2 bases clipped from V and 14 bases from J, the junction kept 12 bases outside the gene matches. Looked up from germline, CDR1 is MNHEY and CDR2 is SVGAGI. For the CDR3, the DNA is TGTGCCAGCAGTTACGGGACTAGCGGCACCATAGCGCTGTATTTT. It is translated as CASSYGTSGTIALYF.

As regards this clonotype: This may be a read error: a much more frequent sequence differs by one nucleotide. The chain joins TRBV11-3 to TRBJ1-1; D is perhaps TRBD1 (6 bases). Germline assignment: CDR1 SGHNT and CDR2 YENEEA. CDR3 length equals 15 residues. The CDR3: CASSEGPGQGTVAFF. CDR3 sequence (DNA): TGTGCCAGCAGCGAAGGACCCGGCCAGGGGACTGTAGCTTTCTTT.

This clonotype was seen ten or more times. The chain is built from TRBV5-1 and TRBJ1-1; the D gene is possibly TRBD1 (5 bases). V was cut by 0 bases and J by 5 bases, with 17 bases left in between. The CDR3 has 16 residues. The germline V gene has CDR1 SGHRS and CDR2 YFSETQ. The CDR3 DNA reads as TGCGCCAGCAGCTTGGCTGAGAGGGGCGGAGGTACTGAAGCTTTCTTT. Translated: CASSLAERGGGTEAFF.

This clonotype has at least ten counts. This chain links TRBV7-6 with TRBJ2-7; D might be TRBD1 (6 bases). The CDR3 consists of 15 residues. Germline loops: CDR1 SGHVS, CDR2 FNYEAQ. Trimming took 0 bases from V and 5 from J, leaving 14 bases between them. The CDR3 DNA reads TGTGCCAGCAGCTTAGCCGGCGACAGGTCCCACGAGCAGTACTTC. Residues: CASSLAGDRSHEQYF.

This clonotype was seen only a few times. The chain recombines TRBV19 with TRBJ1-5, with D maybe TRBD1 (5 bases). CDR1 is LNHDA, CDR2 SQIVND, per germline (reference sequence). Trimming left V 1 base short and J 0 bases short, with 7 bases between. This CDR3 has 15 amino acids. The CDR3 protein is CASSIGGTSNQPQHF. The CDR3 DNA reads TGTGCCAGTAGTATAGGCGGGACTAGCAATCAGCCCCAGCATTTT.

The sample holds many counts of this clonotype. The chain carries TRBV11-2 and TRBJ2-7; D is ambiguous. This CDR3 is 14 amino acids long. Trimming stripped 0 bases from V and 0 bases from J, with 6 bases between. The germline V gene encodes CDR1 SGHAT and CDR2 FQNNGV. The DNA of the CDR3 is TGTGCCAGCAGCTTAGATGGAAGCTCCTACGAGCAGTACTTC. Amino acids: CASSLDGSSYEQYF.

The V and J genes are TRBV2 and TRBJ2-7, with 10 bases that match TRBD2. This CDR3 has 14 residues. V lost 5 bases and J lost 5; bases outside the gene matches: 6. Germline values: CDR1 SNHLY, CDR2 FYNNEI. CDR3 nucleotide sequence: TGTGCCAGCAGTACAGGGACTAGCGCCAACGAGCAGTACTTC. Translated: CASSTGTSANEQYF.

The sample holds many counts of this clonotype. The chain has TRBV4-3 and TRBJ1-3; D is unresolved. The CDR3 has 16 amino acids. Germline V CDR1 and CDR2: LGHNA, YSLEER. V was clipped by 0 bases and J by 1 base, with 10 bases between them. In DNA, the CDR3 is TGCGCCAGCAGCCAAGATGGATCCAGGTCTGGAAACACCATATATTTT. Residues: CASSQDGSRSGNTIYF.

This chain connects TRBV6-2 or TRBV6-3 to TRBJ1-2; no clear D gene. Trimming removed 0 bases at V and 6 bases at J, with 11 bases between. Germline assignment: CDR1 MNHEY and CDR2 SVGEGT. This CDR3 is 14 amino acids long. The CDR3 region is CASSYSRARHGYTF. Written as DNA, the CDR3 is TGTGCCAGCAGTTACTCGAGGGCGAGGCATGGCTACACCTTC.

This clonotype was observed many times. The chain combines TRBV6-6 with TRBJ1-6; 7 bases fit TRBD1. CDR1 MNHNY and CDR2 SVGAGI come from the germline V gene (reference sequence). The CDR3 length is 14 residues. The trim removed 2 bases at V and 7 bases at J, leaving 2 bases unmatched. The CDR3 DNA is TGTGCCAGCAGTTACACAGGGGAAAATTCACCCCTCCACTTT. It codes for CASSYTGENSPLHF.

J is TRBJ2-4 and V is TRBV19; D possibly corresponds to TRBD2 (5 bases). This CDR3 has 15 amino acids. V was trimmed by 8 bases and J by 0 bases, leaving 14 bases between them. Per the germline V gene, CDR1 is LNHDA and CDR2 is SQIVND (reference sequence). The chain's CDR3 is CASRTGRLAKNIQYF. CDR3 in DNA: TGTGCCAGTCGGACGGGGAGACTAGCCAAAAACATTCAGTACTTC.

The table lists this clonotype with many counts. J is TRBJ2-2 and V is TRBV7-9; TRBD1 is a possible D gene (6 bases). The CDR3 is made up of 16 amino acids. CDR1 is SEHNR, CDR2 FQNEAQ, per germline (reference sequence). V was shortened by 2 bases and J by 0 bases, with 10 bases between the two germline ends. This CDR3 reads CASSLNAGANTGELFF. In nucleotides, the CDR3 is TGTGCCAGCAGCTTAAATGCAGGGGCGAACACCGGGGAGCTGTTTTTT. Full variable domain (outside the CDR3, taken from reference TRBV7-9 and TRBJ2-2): DTGVSQNPRHKITKRGQNVTFRCDPISEHNRLYWYRQTLGQGPEFLTYFQNEAQLEKSRLLSDRFSAERPKGSFSTLEIQRTEQGDSAMYLCASSLNAGANTGELFFGEGSRLTVL.

The chain couples TRBV24-1 to TRBJ2-2; unclear D gene. Germline CDR1 KGHDR, CDR2 SFDVKD. This CDR3 spans 14 amino acids. V shed 5 bases and J shed 0 bases, with 6 bases lying between them. The CDR3 here is CATSGRANTGELFF. CDR3 nucleotide sequence: TGTGCCACCAGTGGTAGAGCGAACACCGGGGAGCTGTTTTTT.

This clonotype was observed a handful of times. This sequence joins TRBV10-3 and TRBJ2-1; the match to TRBD2 covers 11 bases. This CDR3 has 15 residues. V was pared by 11 bases and J by 3 bases, with 9 bases of the junction left unmatched. Per germline, CDR1 ENHRY and CDR2 SYGVKD. In DNA, the CDR3 is TGTGCCGCCAGATCACTAGCGGGAGACTACAATGAGCAGTTCTTC. Its translation is CAARSLAGDYNEQFF.

For this clonotype: The junction departs from the called germline gene at one end, perhaps through a read error. The V and J genes are TRBV28 and TRBJ2-2, with TRBD1 identical over 8 bases. Germline loops: CDR1 MDHEN, CDR2 SYDVKM. This CDR3 spans 17 amino acids. CDR3 sequence reads: CVSSLRRRTGKTGELFF. DNA for the CDR3: TGTGTCAGCAGTTTACGCAGGCGGACAGGGAAAACCGGGGAGCTGTTTTTT.